What follows describes a single T cell receptor beta chain. It lacks a known antigen. No base-level quality is on record; no much larger clone is a single base apart. The germline V gene (reference sequence) sets CDR1 to PRHDT and CDR2 to FYEKMQ. The CDR3 sequence holds 16 residues, the cysteine and phenylalanine included. The retained sequence is limited to the CDR3, 48 bases, with the frame set at the first base. The junction shows trimming of 4 bases on V and 0 bases on J, plus 15 bases between the germline ends. The sample is drawn from a study of T cells and Merkel cell carcinoma outcomes (dated by TCRdb to 2020 to 2021). About the full investigation: The study examined the tumor T-cell repertoire together with T-cell density as predictors of clinical outcome in patients with Merkel cell carcinoma.

The samples were obtained from people who had Merkel cell carcinoma. On the study overall, not on this receptor specifically: According to the report, clinical outcomes in Merkel cell carcinoma patients could be predicted using T-cell density together with features of the T-cell repertoire.

The library came from the immunoSEQ multiplex PCR assay. Sourced from immuneACCESS, this table was stored by TCRdb with only in-frame sequences that have V and J called. A share of the clones is absent; for the studies checked, an unresolved V gene accounts for under half, and the remainder has no known explanation. The sample table records under 150 clones; approximately 91% of these occur just once. The ten largest clonotypes hold around 14% of the sample. The sequenced sample consisted of tumor tissue from Merkel cell carcinoma. This clonotype was sampled from a human donor with Merkel cell carcinoma. This sequence uses TRBV13 and TRBJ2-5; TRBD2 is possibly the D segment (7 matching bases). The CDR3 region has the sequence CASSSTGRGYQETQYF. The sequence in DNA is TGTGCCAGCAGCTCTACAGGGAGGGGGTACCAAGAGACCCAGTACTTC. Joined to the reference TRBV13 and TRBJ2-5 proteins, this CDR3 gives the full variable domain: AAGVIQSPRHLIKEKRETATLKCYPIPRHDTVYWYQQGPGQDPQFLISFYEKMQSDKGSIPDRFSAQQFSDYHSELNMSSLELGDSALYFCASSSTGRGYQETQYFGPGTRLLVL.